A single sample is the source of the 19 T cell receptor beta chains below, sequenced in a study of T cell repertoires in cytomegalovirus infection. Each CDR3 protein is one row after TCRdb ran MiXCR on the reads. The sample lists about 530,000 distinct CDR3 sequences; approximately 26% were seen once. The sequenced material came from PBMCs. The receptor set was obtained from a human donor in good health (CMV status not recorded). Some clones in this sample may be carry-over from other donors' samples.

This clonotype has at least ten counts. The chain carries TRBV7-2 and TRBJ2-5; TRBD1 might be the D (6 bases). V was clipped by 3 bases and J by 3 bases, with 11 bases between them. The CDR3 covers 14 residues. Germline loops: CDR1 SGHTA, CDR2 FQGNSA. Here the CDR3 DNA reads TGTGCCAGCAGCTTTGGACAGCAGAAAGAGACCCAGTACTTC. Translated: CASSFGQQKETQYF.

This chain joins TRBV12-3 or TRBV12-4 and TRBJ1-6; D gene unclear. This CDR3 has 13 residues. V gave up 5 bases and J gave up 7 bases, with 9 bases separating them. This CDR3 reads CASSAKVNSPLHF. Here the CDR3 DNA reads TGTGCCAGCAGTGCGAAAGTGAATTCACCCCTCCACTTT.

There are many counts of this clonotype. The chain employs TRBV6-1 and TRBJ1-5; 8 bases are shared with TRBD1. This CDR3 region has 15 residues. The germline gives CDR1 MNHNS, CDR2 SASEGT. V shed 6 bases, J shed 6 bases, and the junction held 10 bases outside the gene matches. In DNA, the CDR3 is TGTGCCAGCAGCCTCCGACAGGGGCGAGTTCAGCCCCAGCATTTT. It translates to CASSLRQGRVQPQHF.

The chain couples TRBV12-3 or TRBV12-4 to TRBJ2-2; 8 bases are shared with TRBD2. This CDR3 contains 14 residues. V lost 8 bases and J lost 4; bases outside the gene matches: 6. As DNA, the CDR3 is TGTGCCAGCCGGGCAGCGGGAGCCACCGGGGAGCTGTTTTTT. The encoded protein is CASRAAGATGELFF.

This clonotype has just a few counts. The V and J genes are TRBV2 and TRBJ1-5, with 7 bases fitting TRBD1. Unmatched junction bases numbered 8, after V lost 7 bases and J lost 2 bases. The CDR3 totals 15 residues. Germline assignment: CDR1 SNHLY and CDR2 FYNNEI. The CDR3 DNA sequence: TGTGCCAGCACCGGACAGGCAGGGGGCAATCAGCCCCAGCATTTT. It specifies CASTGQAGGNQPQHF.

This sequence joins TRBV20-1 and TRBJ1-5, with a tentative D call TRBD1 (5 bases). The CDR3 covers 14 residues. Germline V gives CDR1 DFQATT, CDR2 SNEGSKA (reference sequence). Trimming stripped 2 bases from V and 4 bases from J, with 12 bases between. CDR3 loop: CSARKQVLNQPQHF. CDR3 nucleotides: TGCAGTGCTAGAAAACAGGTCTTAAATCAGCCCCAGCATTTT.

J is TRBJ2-7 and V is TRBV6-5; 9 nucleotides match TRBD2. CDR1 and CDR2 (germline): MNHEY, SVGAGI. This CDR3 is built from 14 residues. V shed 6 bases and J 7 bases; nucleotides not matched to a gene: 10. The CDR3 loop reads CASRLTSGLGEQYV. As DNA, the CDR3 is TGTGCCAGCAGACTGACTAGCGGACTTGGGGAGCAGTACGTC.

In its sample, this clonotype was seen a few times. The rearrangement links TRBV7-2 to TRBJ1-2; D may be TRBD1 (5 bases). CDR3 length: 15 residues. Trimming removed 5 bases from V and 5 bases from J, with 18 bases in between. Germline CDR1 reads SGHTA; CDR2 reads FQGNSA. The CDR3 coding sequence is TGTGCCAGCAGCCCCTCGGGCCTCGGGGGATATGGCTACACCTTC. It is translated as CASSPSGLGGYGYTF. Looking up the rest from reference TRBV7-2 and TRBJ1-2 gives the full variable domain: GAGVSQSPSNKVTEKGKDVELRCDPISGHTALYWYRQSLGQGLEFLIYFQGNSAPDKSGLPSDRFSAERTGGSVSTLTIQRTQQEDSAVYLCASSPSGLGGYGYTFGSGTRLTVV.

The rearrangement uses TRBV24-1 and TRBJ2-1; D remains unclear. The V end was cut by 6 bases, the J end by 5 bases, with 4 bases between. The CDR3 consists of 11 residues. Germline V CDR1 and CDR2: KGHDR, SFDVKD. The CDR3 spells CATSLDNEQFF. Written as DNA, the CDR3 is TGTGCCACCAGTTTAGACAATGAGCAGTTCTTC.

This clonotype was seen at least ten times. The CDR3: CASSHRSQGSYEQYF. The CDR3 nucleotides read TGTGCCAGCAGCCACCGGTCACAAGGATCCTACGAGCAGTACTTC. The chain combines TRBV7-6 with TRBJ2-7; unclear D gene. CDR3 length: 15 amino acids. CDR1 is SGHVS and CDR2 is FNYEAQ in the germline V gene. V was shortened by 5 bases and J by 1 base, with 15 bases between the two germline ends.

This rearrangement joins TRBV12-3 or TRBV12-4 to TRBJ2-1; perhaps TRBD1 as D (6 bases). V lost 7 bases to trimming and J lost 9 bases, with 16 bases between them. The CDR3 spans 13 residues. The CDR3 spells CASTLGGIGEQFF. DNA of the CDR3: TGTGCCAGCACCTTAGGGGGAATCGGTGAGCAGTTCTTC.

The chain joins TRBV6-1 to TRBJ2-1; 7 positions match TRBD2. Trimming at V came to 8 bases and at J to 1 base, leaving 8 bases not matched to a gene. Germline-derived CDR1 and CDR2 are MNHNS and SASEGT. This CDR3 spans 15 amino acids. In nucleotides, the CDR3 is TGTGCCAGCGGCGGGAGTCTGAGGTCCTACAATGAGCAGTTCTTC. This translates into CASGGSLRSYNEQFF.

The chain recombines TRBV6-5 with TRBJ1-1, with unresolved D. The germline V gene encodes CDR1 MNHEY and CDR2 SVGAGI. CDR3 size: 12 residues. V lost 6 bases and J 11 bases, leaving 16 bases between the germline ends. This chain's CDR3 is CASSDRGKRAFF. Written as DNA, the CDR3 is TGTGCCAGCAGCGACCGAGGGAAGAGGGCTTTCTTT.

This clonotype was seen repeatedly, ten times or more. This chain joins TRBV29-1 and TRBJ2-5; D is unclear. Germline loops: CDR1 SQVTM, CDR2 ANQGSEA. The CDR3 runs to 12 residues. Trimming stripped 1 base from V and 5 bases from J, with 8 bases between. The CDR3 DNA sequence: TGCAGCGTTGAAGGGGTGGGGGAGACCCAGTACTTC. This codes for CSVEGVGETQYF.

This chain connects TRBV6-8 to TRBJ2-7; 13 bases line up with TRBD2. The CDR3 is 17 residues long. J lost 3 bases, V lost 6 bases, and 11 bases had no gene match. Per the germline V gene, CDR1 is MNHGY and CDR2 is SAAAGT. This chain's CDR3 is CASRYGPWTSGSYEQYF. In nucleotides, the CDR3 is TGTGCCAGCAGGTACGGCCCTTGGACTAGCGGGAGCTACGAGCAGTACTTC.

In this sample, this clonotype turned up a few times. The CDR3 bases are TGTGCCAGCAGCGACAGGGAGGCCGGGGAGCTGTTTTTT. This gives the protein CASSDREAGELFF. The rearrangement links TRBV3-1 to TRBJ2-2; tentative D call: TRBD1 (7 bases). The length of the CDR3 is 13 residues. CDR1 is LGHDT, CDR2 YNNKEL, per germline (reference sequence). V gave up 5 bases and J gave up 6 bases, with 10 bases separating them.

The chain combines TRBV6-6 with TRBJ1-5; no clear D gene. V dropped 2 bases and J dropped 5 bases, with 13 bases sitting between them. The germline V gene encodes CDR1 MNHNY and CDR2 SVGAGI (reference sequence). CDR3 size: 15 residues. The CDR3 DNA reads as TGTGCCAGCAGTTACCCGGGGTTGATGGATCAGCCCCAGCATTTT. Translating gives CASSYPGLMDQPQHF.

This clonotype has at least ten counts. The chain is built from TRBV6-1 and TRBJ2-7; 9 bases match TRBD1. The CDR3 extends over 17 amino acids. Trimming removed 6 bases from V and 2 bases from J; junction bases left unmatched: 14. In germline, CDR1 is MNHNS, CDR2 SASEGT. This CDR3 reads CASSPVSPGTGTYEQYF. CDR3 in DNA: TGTGCCAGCAGCCCTGTATCCCCCGGGACAGGGACCTACGAGCAGTACTTC.

This clonotype was seen at least ten times. This chain connects TRBV7-2 to TRBJ1-6; the D gene is possibly TRBD1 (5 bases). This CDR3 is 17 amino acids long. The V end lost 5 bases, the J end lost 5 bases, and 19 bases lay between the germline ends. Germline CDR1 reads SGHTA; CDR2 reads FQGNSA. The CDR3 DNA follows: TGTGCCAGCAGCCGCGGGGCTGGTAGGGCCAATAATTCACCCCTCCACTTT. Protein sequence: CASSRGAGRANNSPLHF.